Below, 32 T cell receptor beta chains from the same sample are listed, as sequenced in a study of T cells in localized non-small cell lung cancer. Libraries were prepared by immunoSEQ multiplex PCR; TCRdb keeps only in-frame clonotypes and omits some of them. The data contain tens of thousands of clones, about four fifths of them singletons. Sequenced material: peripheral blood, taken before any cancer treatment. The receptors come from a male donor at least 60 years old with stage II squamous cell lung carcinoma.

This clone occurred a few times. The V call is TRBV7-2, the J call TRBJ2-5; D remains ambiguous. CDR1 is SGHTA and CDR2 is FQGNSA in the germline V gene. This CDR3 has 14 residues. Trimming shortened V by 5 bases and J by 2 bases, and 12 bases separated the two germline ends. CDR3 amino acids: CASSPFGPQETQYF. The CDR3 DNA sequence: TGTGCCAGCAGCCCATTTGGACCTCAAGAGACCCAGTACTTC.

V is TRBV4-1 and J is TRBJ2-5, with 10 bases matching TRBD2. Trimming removed 5 bases from V and 5 bases from J; junction bases left unmatched: 11. The CDR3 consists of 16 residues. Germline V gene sequence: CDR1 MGHRA, CDR2 YSYEKL. The CDR3: CASSWKREGSEETQYF. CDR3 DNA sequence: TGCGCCAGCAGCTGGAAGCGGGAGGGCTCGGAGGAGACCCAGTACTTC.

The gene calls are TRBV28 and TRBJ1-5, with D perhaps matching TRBD1 (5 bases). Germline CDR1 reads MDHEN; CDR2 reads SYDVKM. The CDR3 runs to 13 residues. The germline V and J ends were trimmed by 3 bases and 7 bases, with 10 bases remaining between them. This chain's CDR3 is CASSLGPTQPQHF. The CDR3 DNA reads TGTGCCAGCAGTTTGGGGCCGACCCAGCCCCAGCATTTT.

V gene TRBV4-1 combines with J gene TRBJ2-1, with a weak D call TRBD1 (5 bases). The CDR3 is made up of 16 amino acids. Germline assignment: CDR1 MGHRA and CDR2 YSYEKL. The V end was cut by 0 bases, the J end by 9 bases, with 18 bases between. The CDR3 loop is CASSQDRWQGKSEQFF. The CDR3 DNA reads TGCGCCAGCAGCCAAGATAGGTGGCAGGGAAAAAGTGAGCAGTTCTTC.

The rearrangement links TRBV7-9 to TRBJ2-7; D might be TRBD1 or TRBD2, each matching 5 bases. Germline values: CDR1 SEHNR, CDR2 FQNEAQ (reference sequence). Trimming stripped 3 bases from V and 7 bases from J, with 13 bases between. This CDR3 contains 13 residues. Here the CDR3 DNA reads TGTGCCAGCAGCTTTAGATGGGACGGGGAGCAGTACTTC. This codes for CASSFRWDGEQYF.

The rearrangement joins TRBV5-1 to TRBJ2-7; 7 bases map to TRBD2. This CDR3 spans 15 amino acids. Trimming removed 4 bases from V and 3 bases from J; junction bases left unmatched: 10. The germline V gene encodes CDR1 SGHRS and CDR2 YFSETQ. CDR3 loop: CASSRGGTTIYEQYF. In DNA, the CDR3 is TGCGCCAGCAGCCGCGGGGGAACCACGATCTACGAGCAGTACTTC.

V usage is TRBV5-1 and J usage is TRBJ2-1; 9 bases match TRBD1. The junction had 6 bases not matched to a gene; V was cut back by 3 bases and J by 5 bases. CDR3 length: 15 residues. Germline loops: CDR1 SGHRS, CDR2 YFSETQ. The CDR3 here is CASSSWTGDHNEQFF. In DNA form, the CDR3 reads TGCGCCAGCAGCTCCTGGACAGGGGACCACAATGAGCAGTTCTTC.

This clone was observed a few times. V usage is TRBV4-1 and J usage is TRBJ1-5; tentatively, D is TRBD1 (6 bases). The CDR3 extends over 16 amino acids. The germline V and J ends were trimmed by 4 bases and 3 bases, with 16 bases remaining between them. The germline CDR1 and CDR2 sequences are MGHRA and YSYEKL. In nucleotides, the CDR3 is TGCGCCAGCAGCCCGAGGAATAGGGGGGACAATCAGCCCCAGCATTTT. Its protein product is CASSPRNRGDNQPQHF.

The CDR3, as DNA: TGCGCCAGCAGCTTGAGGGAGTCTGGAGACGAGCAGTACTTC. It codes for CASSLRESGDEQYF. This rearrangement joins TRBV5-1 to TRBJ2-7; TRBD2 is a possible D gene (5 bases). The CDR3 length is 14 residues. The V end lost 1 base, the J end lost 5 bases, and 13 bases lay between the germline ends. Germline CDR1 SGHRS, CDR2 YFSETQ.

The chain couples TRBV19 to TRBJ1-1; the D is unclear. The CDR3 consists of 13 residues. CDR1 is LNHDA and CDR2 is SQIVND in the germline V gene (reference sequence). V lost 3 bases and J 1 base, leaving 6 bases between the germline ends. DNA for the CDR3: TGTGCCAGTAGTATTAAGGAGAACACTGAAGCTTTCTTT. It is translated as CASSIKENTEAFF.

This chain joins TRBV10-1 and TRBJ2-3, with TRBD1 matching 8 bases. With 3 bases clipped from V and 7 bases from J, the junction kept 15 bases outside the gene matches. CDR3 length: 17 residues. Germline lookup yields CDR1 WNHNN and CDR2 SYGVQD (reference sequence). This CDR3 is CASSEIRGRGPKNTQYF. The CDR3 DNA reads TGCGCCAGCAGTGAAATCCGGGGCAGGGGGCCGAAAAATACGCAGTATTTT.

This chain links TRBV11-2 with TRBJ2-1; D might be TRBD2 (6 bases). With 4 bases removed from V and 6 bases from J, the gap between germline ends came to 16 bases. The germline V gene has CDR1 SGHAT and CDR2 FQNNGV. The CDR3 has 15 amino acids. Here the CDR3 DNA reads TGTGCCAGCAGCTCCCGGGACTTAAGATTCAATGAGCAGTTCTTC. It translates to CASSSRDLRFNEQFF. The variable domain in full, with the rest retrieved from reference TRBV11-2 and TRBJ2-1, is EAGVAQSPRYKIIEKRQSVAFWCNPISGHATLYWYQQILGQGPKLLIQFQNNGVVDDSQLPKDRFSAERLKGVDSTLKIQPAKLEDSAVYLCASSSRDLRFNEQFFGPGTRLTVL.

Only one count was recorded for this clone. The chain employs TRBV18 and TRBJ1-2, with 7 nucleotides matching TRBD1. The CDR3 runs 14 residues. Trimming cost V 6 bases and J 2 bases; bases outside gene matches: 6. From germline, CDR1 is KGHSH and CDR2 LQKENI. This CDR3 is CASSPAGQNYGYTF. The DNA for the CDR3 is TGTGCCAGCTCCCCGGCGGGACAGAACTATGGCTACACCTTC.

This chain uses TRBV5-4 with TRBJ2-5; D possibly matches TRBD1 or TRBD2 (5 bases each). This CDR3 is 13 amino acids long. Looked up from germline, CDR1 is SGHNT and CDR2 is YYREEE (reference sequence). The ends were cut back, 3 bases at V and 3 bases at J, with 9 bases in the middle. The CDR3 sequence: CASSSGTEETQYF. The CDR3 DNA is TGTGCCAGCAGCTCCGGGACGGAAGAGACCCAGTACTTC.

This clone was seen a handful of times. This rearrangement joins TRBV4-2 to TRBJ2-3; 7 bases line up with TRBD2. The germline V gene encodes CDR1 LGHNA and CDR2 YNFKEQ. V lost 6 bases and J lost 0; bases outside the gene matches: 6. The CDR3 loop spans 15 amino acids. The CDR3 is CASRPGGTSTDTQYF. Here the CDR3 DNA reads TGTGCCAGCAGACCCGGGGGGACTAGCACAGATACGCAGTATTTT.

This clone was seen only once. V usage is TRBV7-3 and J usage is TRBJ2-3; 7 bases match TRBD2. Losses at the gene ends were 4 bases for V and 2 bases for J; bases not matched to a gene: 3. The CDR3 contains 14 residues. CDR1 is SGHTA and CDR2 is FQGTGA in the germline V gene. CDR3 DNA sequence: TGTGCCAGCAGCTACGGGAGGTCCACAGATACGCAGTATTTT. As protein: CASSYGRSTDTQYF.

The chain has TRBV7-8 and TRBJ1-6, with D possibly matching TRBD1 (5 bases). The CDR3 is made up of 14 amino acids. V lost 6 bases, J lost 5 bases, and 11 bases lay in between. The germline CDR1 and CDR2 sequences are SGHVS and FQNEAQ. The chain's CDR3 is CASRGTADNSPLHF. CDR3 DNA sequence: TGTGCCAGCAGGGGGACCGCAGATAATTCACCCCTCCACTTT.

The chain combines TRBV7-2 with TRBJ1-5; D is possibly TRBD1 (5 bases). The CDR3 is 14 residues long. V was pared by 5 bases and J by 2 bases, with 10 bases between. CDR1 is SGHTA and CDR2 is FQGNSA in the germline V gene. CDR3: CASSPVGGNQPQHF. DNA of the CDR3: TGTGCCAGCAGCCCAGTGGGGGGCAATCAGCCCCAGCATTTT.

This clone was detected ten times or more. The V call is TRBV7-2, the J call TRBJ1-1, with unresolved D. Per germline, CDR1 SGHTA and CDR2 FQGNSA. This CDR3 has 14 residues. V was shortened by 3 bases and J by 2 bases, with 10 bases between the two germline ends. CDR3 loop: CASSFGSANTEAFF. The CDR3 nucleotides are TGTGCCAGCAGCTTCGGATCCGCCAACACTGAAGCTTTCTTT. Filled out from reference TRBV7-2 and TRBJ1-1, the complete variable domain reads GAGVSQSPSNKVTEKGKDVELRCDPISGHTALYWYRQSLGQGLEFLIYFQGNSAPDKSGLPSDRFSAERTGGSVSTLTIQRTQQEDSAVYLCASSFGSANTEAFFGQGTRLTVV.

V and J are TRBV4-2 and TRBJ1-3; D ambiguous. Trimming took 4 bases from V and 0 from J, leaving 16 bases between them. This CDR3 region has 17 residues. Germline CDR1 reads LGHNA; CDR2 reads YNFKEQ. The CDR3 loop is CASSLRGEGGSGNTIYF. The DNA for the CDR3 is TGTGCCAGCAGCCTAAGAGGTGAGGGCGGCTCTGGAAACACCATATATTTT.

In DNA, the CDR3 is TGTGCCAGCAGCGGGGGACGGGGGAACACTGAAGCTTTCTTT. It yields the protein CASSGGRGNTEAFF. V and J are TRBV11-3 and TRBJ1-1; tentative D call: TRBD1 (5 bases). The CDR3 covers 14 residues. The V and J ends lost 5 bases and 1 base respectively, with 11 bases between them. Germline CDR1 is SGHNT and CDR2 is YENEEA.

The V and J genes are TRBV9 and TRBJ2-3; D may be TRBD1 or TRBD2 (7 bases each). The V and J ends lost 0 bases and 5 bases respectively, with 16 bases between them. The CDR3 is 16 amino acids. Germline CDR1 reads SGDLS; CDR2 reads YYNGEE. The CDR3 DNA reads as TGTGCCAGCAGCGTAGCTGGCAGGGGGGGGCAAGATACGCAGTATTTT. It translates to CASSVAGRGGQDTQYF. The whole variable domain, filled in from reference TRBV9 and TRBJ2-3, reads DSGVTQTPKHLITATGQRVTLRCSPRSGDLSVYWYQQSLDQGLQFLIQYYNGEERAKGNILERFSAQQFPDLHSELNLSSLELGDSALYFCASSVAGRGGQDTQYFGPGTRLTVL.

This clone has only one observation. The chain recombines TRBV10-3 with TRBJ2-7; 7 positions match TRBD1. After removal of 6 bases from V and 2 bases from J, the junction contained 10 bases not matched to a gene. The germline V gene encodes CDR1 ENHRY and CDR2 SYGVKD. The CDR3 is 15 residues long. CDR3 loop: CAISAGQDGPYEQYF. CDR3 nucleotides: TGTGCCATCAGCGCTGGACAGGACGGCCCCTACGAGCAGTACTTC.

The chain couples TRBV7-2 to TRBJ2-3; D unclear. Trimming took 6 bases from V and 5 from J, leaving 12 bases between them. Germline V gene lookup returns CDR1 SGHTA and CDR2 FQGNSA. CDR3 length: 13 residues. The CDR3 spells CASSSQIEDTQYF. For the CDR3, the DNA is TGTGCCAGCAGTTCCCAAATTGAAGATACGCAGTATTTT.

The rearrangement joins TRBV6-6 to TRBJ2-5; 7 bases match TRBD1. With V trimmed by 5 bases and J by 5 bases, 8 bases remained unmatched. The CDR3 runs 14 residues. Germline-derived CDR1 and CDR2 are MNHNY and SVGAGI (reference sequence). The CDR3 DNA follows: TGTGCCAGCAGTCCACGACAGGGTTCTGAGACCCAGTACTTC. As protein: CASSPRQGSETQYF.

This clone was seen more than once but under ten times. CDR3: CSAKETYEQYF. In DNA, the CDR3 is TGCAGTGCAAAAGAGACTTACGAGCAGTACTTC. The J gene is TRBJ2-7, the V gene TRBV20-1, with no clear D. V lost 6 bases and J lost 4, with 10 bases in between. Germline CDR1 DFQATT, CDR2 SNEGSKA (reference sequence). The CDR3 is 11 residues long.

The CDR3 loop reads CASALTGGTDTQYF. The DNA for the CDR3 is TGTGCTAGTGCTTTAACAGGGGGAACAGATACGCAGTATTTT. J is TRBJ2-3 and V is TRBV12-5; 8 bases fit TRBD1. Germline V gene lookup returns CDR1 LGHNT and CDR2 FRNRAP. V gave up 7 bases and J gave up 3 bases; unmatched junction bases: 6. The CDR3 covers 14 residues.

This chain connects TRBV30 to TRBJ2-5; D possibly corresponds to TRBD1 (6 bases). The germline gives CDR1 GTSNPN, CDR2 SVGIG (reference sequence). The CDR3 extends over 13 amino acids. V lost 2 bases to trimming and J lost 5 bases, with 12 bases between them. CDR3 nucleotides: TGTGCCTGGAGTACAGGGTGGGGGGAGACCCAGTACTTC. Its translation is CAWSTGWGETQYF.

The rearrangement uses TRBV6-1 and TRBJ2-3; 11 bases match TRBD1. CDR1 MNHNS and CDR2 SASEGT come from the germline V gene. This CDR3 region has 17 residues. Trimming at V came to 3 bases and at J to 4 bases, leaving 9 bases not matched to a gene. The CDR3 protein is CASSDLSDRGRPDTQYF. For the CDR3, the DNA is TGTGCCAGCAGTGACCTATCGGACAGGGGGCGGCCAGATACGCAGTATTTT.

The gene calls are TRBV10-3 and TRBJ1-1, with D maybe TRBD1 (5 bases). CDR3 length equals 17 residues. V lost 0 bases and J 0 bases, leaving 14 bases between the germline ends. Germline values: CDR1 ENHRY, CDR2 SYGVKD. The CDR3 reads CAISESRGAVLNTEAFF. The CDR3 nucleotides are TGTGCCATCAGTGAGTCGAGGGGTGCGGTCTTGAACACTGAAGCTTTCTTT.

The chain has TRBV7-2 and TRBJ2-1; the match to TRBD1 covers 10 bases. The CDR3 extends over 14 amino acids. Looked up from germline, CDR1 is SGHTA and CDR2 is FQGNSA. V lost 7 bases to trimming and J lost 7 bases; unmatched junction nucleotides: 7. The CDR3 sequence is CASTAGQGDNEQFF. The CDR3 DNA reads TGTGCCAGCACCGCAGGACAGGGGGATAATGAGCAGTTCTTC.

The V gene is TRBV19, the J gene TRBJ2-7, with TRBD1 matching 9 bases. Losses at the gene ends were 1 base for V and 3 bases for J; bases not matched to a gene: 10. Germline loops: CDR1 LNHDA, CDR2 SQIVND (reference sequence). The CDR3 has 17 residues. DNA of the CDR3: TGTGCCAGTAGTATAGTAAGCGGACAGGGGTATTTCTACGAGCAGTACTTC. It is translated as CASSIVSGQGYFYEQYF.